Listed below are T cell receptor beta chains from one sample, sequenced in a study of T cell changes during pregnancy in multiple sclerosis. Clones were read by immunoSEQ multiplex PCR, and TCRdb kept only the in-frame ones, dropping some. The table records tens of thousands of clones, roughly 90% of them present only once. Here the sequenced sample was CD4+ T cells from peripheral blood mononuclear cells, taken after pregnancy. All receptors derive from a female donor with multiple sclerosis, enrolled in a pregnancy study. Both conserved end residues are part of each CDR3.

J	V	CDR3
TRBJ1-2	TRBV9	CASSVGGVYGYTF
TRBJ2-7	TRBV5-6	CASSSWTLPEQYF
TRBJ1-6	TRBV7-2	CASSVLPTGGHSPLHF
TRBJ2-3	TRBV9	CASNGGGLTDTQYF
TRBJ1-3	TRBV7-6	CASSLAAASSGNTIYF
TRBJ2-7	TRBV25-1	CASSKLAGSSYEQYF
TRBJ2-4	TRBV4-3	CASSQDRLSHQNIQYF
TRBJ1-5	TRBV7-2	CASSFAGQPQHF
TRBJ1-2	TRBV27	CASRTSTGGVGGYTF
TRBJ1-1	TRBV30	CAWSATPRQGSEAFF
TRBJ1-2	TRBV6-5	CASTRGRGNYGYTF
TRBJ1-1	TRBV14	CASSQWEHSNTEAFF
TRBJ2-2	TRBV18	CASSRDRGSGELFF